These T cell receptor beta chains were read from a single sample in a study of cytomegalovirus exposure and HLA in healthy donors. Sequencing used immunoSEQ multiplex PCR; TCRdb keeps in-frame clones, though not all of them. The sample data list 120,000 to 150,000 clones. The sample consisted of PBMCs. These receptors were taken from a woman younger than 35 in good health and CMV-seronegative. The CDR3 runs from the conserved cysteine through the conserved F or W. D genes are given only for firm matches.

TRBJ1-2,.,TRBV13,TGTGCCAGCAGCTTTGATAGGGGTAATGGCTACACCTTC,CASSFDRGNGYTF
TRBJ1-2,TRBD1,TRBV19,TGTGCCAGTAGCGGGACAGGTGATAACTATGGCTACACCTTC,CASSGTGDNYGYTF
TRBJ1-3,.,TRBV10-3,TGTGCCATCAGTGTAAACAGGGATGGAAACACCATATATTTT,CAISVNRDGNTIYF
TRBJ2-1,TRBD1,TRBV4-2,TGTGCCAGCAGCCAAAACGGACAGGGGGGGAGGAATGAGCAGTTCTTC,CASSQNGQGGRNEQFF
TRBJ1-1,.,TRBV6-6,TGTGCCAGCACTCGACGTGAAGGGGTTAACACTGAAGCTTTCTTT,CASTRREGVNTEAFF
TRBJ2-4,.,TRBV27,TGTGAAGGAGGGGGGGCAGCGACTAAAAACATTCAGTACTTC,CEGGGAATKNIQYF
TRBJ1-5,.,TRBV6-1,TGTGCCAGCAGTTCGAGCCACAATCAGCCCCAGCATTTT,CASSSSHNQPQHF
TRBJ2-5,.,TRBV7-7,TGTGCCAGCAGCTTAGTTCCTCGGGAGACCCAGTACTTC,CASSLVPRETQYF
TRBJ1-1,TRBD1,TRBV5-1,TGCGCCAGCAGCCAAGGACAGGCCTTCGTCTCTGAAGCTTTCTTT,CASSQGQAFVSEAFF
TRBJ2-1,.,TRBV7-5,TGTGTCAGAAGCTTAGCGTATCGTCCCAGCGGGAGTTGGAATGAGCAGTTCTTC,CVRSLAYRPSGSWNEQFF
TRBJ2-3,TRBD2,TRBV7-2,TGTGCCAGCAGCTTAGGCGCGGGAGACACAGATACGCAGTATTTT,CASSLGAGDTDTQYF
TRBJ2-5,.,TRBV7-2,TGTGCCAGCAGCTCCAGATTATACCAAGAGACCCAGTACTTC,CASSSRLYQETQYF
TRBJ2-1,TRBD1,TRBV7-2,TGTGCCAGCAGCCGACAGGGCTCCTACAATGAGCAGTTCTTC,CASSRQGSYNEQFF
TRBJ2-1,.,TRBV28,TGTGCCAGCAGTTTACCCAGGACTAACCACAATGAGCAGTTCTTC,CASSLPRTNHNEQFF
TRBJ2-3,.,TRBV5-1,TGCGCCAGCAGCTTGACACCTTCTACAGATACGCAGTATTTT,CASSLTPSTDTQYF
TRBJ1-5,.,TRBV9,TGTGCCAGCAGCCGTGCGGAACATCCCAATCAGCCCCAGCATTTT,CASSRAEHPNQPQHF
TRBJ2-1,.,TRBV6-6,TGTGCCAGCAGTTCCACCTCAGGCTTCTCCTACAATGAGCAGTTCTTC,CASSSTSGFSYNEQFF
TRBJ2-7,TRBD2,TRBV6-1,TGTGCCAGCAGTGAAACTGCGGGAGCGACTCGGCAGTACTTC,CASSETAGATRQYF